This TCR beta chain was captured by sequencing in a study of blood T cell repertoires in COVID-19. There are 14 residues in the CDR3. In germline, CDR1 is SGHRS, CDR2 YFSETQ. The V and J ends lost 3 bases and 2 bases respectively, with 8 bases between them. The method was immunoSEQ multiplex PCR; TCRdb's version includes in-frame clones alone and lacks a portion of them. The data contain some 400,000 clones, roughly 77% of them singletons. The sample was peripheral blood. This TCR derives from a human donor with acute or convalescent COVID-19. The donor label of this sample is uncertain. The V and J genes are TRBV5-1 and TRBJ1-4; D is possibly TRBD1 (5 bases). The CDR3: CASSSPGTNEKLFF. DNA for the CDR3: TGCGCCAGCAGCTCTCCAGGGACTAATGAAAAACTGTTTTTT.